This TCR beta chain originates from a study of shared clonotypes between healthy human individuals. The germline V gene has CDR1 MNHEY and CDR2 SVGAGI. Trimming cost V 4 bases and J 2 bases; bases outside gene matches: 4. CDR3 size: 14 residues. Generated by immunoSEQ multiplex PCR, the TCRdb table keeps only in-frame clones and is missing some. This sample has about 2,500,000 clones, with over 85% found just once. This TCR was recovered from a young man in good health. What was sequenced was naive CD4+ T cells sorted from blood. Subset noted: CD45RA+ positively selected. This chain uses TRBV6-5 with TRBJ2-7, with 8 bases matching TRBD1. The CDR3 DNA is TGTGCCAGCAGTTTACGGACAGGGACCTACGAGCAGTACTTC. The encoded protein is CASSLRTGTYEQYF.